The clone carrying this TCR beta chain was observed a few times. The data derive from a study of T cells after yellow fever vaccination. TCRdb processed the 5' RACE reads anew with MiXCR; each CDR3 protein has one entry. The data show approximately 300,000 distinct CDR3 sequences, about 10% seen once. This CDR3 is built from 14 residues. V shed 7 bases, J shed 4 bases, and the junction held 5 bases outside the gene matches. Specimen: CD4+ T cells sorted from PBMCs, collected 45 days after the yellow fever booster vaccination. The receptor comes from a man in his late teens or twenties who received the YFV17D yellow fever vaccine. This chain uses TRBV12-3 or TRBV12-4 with TRBJ1-5; 9 bases agree with TRBD1. The CDR3 loop is CASNPTGGNQPQHF. CDR3 bases: TGTGCCAGCAATCCGACAGGGGGGAATCAGCCCCAGCATTTT.